This TCR beta chain was identified during a study of control samples from healthy donors and cancer patients. In germline, CDR1 is MDHEN, CDR2 SYDVKM. The CDR3 spans 11 residues. The ends were cut back, 4 bases at V and 5 bases at J, with 6 bases in the middle. This table comes from immunoSEQ multiplex PCR, and its TCRdb copy is limited to in-frame clones, with some not included. The data hold 46,000 or so clones, with 93% observed a single time. The specimen was PBMCs. The rearrangement joins TRBV28 to TRBJ2-7; D is unclear. The sequence was obtained from a woman in her 50s with head and neck cancer. The CDR3 region is CASSSFNEQYF. CDR3 nucleotides: TGTGCCAGCAGTTCATTCAACGAGCAGTACTTC.